The rows below give T cell receptor beta chains drawn from one sample of a study of Ad26.COV2.S vaccination and SARS-CoV-2 variants. Profiling relied on immunoSEQ multiplex PCR, and the TCRdb table lists in-frame clones only, not all of them. The repertoire holds under 500,000 clones, with around 93% as singletons. The starting material was peripheral blood, obtained in a trial of Ad26.COV2.S vaccine versus placebo. The source of these receptors is a person aged 18 to 65 who received the Ad26.COV2.S COVID-19 vaccine or a placebo. Both conserved end residues are part of each CDR3. Each record gives: CDR3 protein, CDR3 DNA, V gene, D gene, CDR3 length, clone size, J gene. D genes are given only for firm matches. The listing skips clone size in some rows; elsewhere it reads once, few, many or a size class.

cdr3_aa: CASSPNYSQETQYF
cdr3_nt: TGTGCCAGCAGTCCAAACTATTCCCAAGAGACCCAGTACTTC
v_call: TRBV6-2/TRBV6-3
d_call: NA
cdr3_length: 14
clone_size: NA
j_call: TRBJ2-5

cdr3_aa: CASSYPGQGAYEQYF
cdr3_nt: TGTGCCAGCAGTTACCCGGGACAGGGCGCCTACGAGCAGTACTTC
v_call: TRBV6-6
d_call: TRBD1
cdr3_length: 15
clone_size: NA
j_call: TRBJ2-7

cdr3_aa: CASSLVTDNQPQHF
cdr3_nt: TGCGCCAGCAGCTTGGTGACAGACAATCAGCCCCAGCATTTT
v_call: TRBV5-1
d_call: NA
cdr3_length: 14
clone_size: NA
j_call: TRBJ1-5

cdr3_aa: CASSPTGVANVLTF
cdr3_nt: TGTGCCAGTAGTCCTACGGGCGTAGCCAACGTCCTGACTTTC
v_call: TRBV19
d_call: NA
cdr3_length: 14
clone_size: NA
j_call: TRBJ2-6

cdr3_aa: CASSQGDGSSGNTIYF
cdr3_nt: TGCGCCAGCAGCCAGGGGGACGGGAGCTCTGGAAACACCATATATTTT
v_call: TRBV4-1
d_call: NA
cdr3_length: 16
clone_size: NA
j_call: TRBJ1-3

cdr3_aa: CASSQPPRGSNTGELFF
cdr3_nt: TGTGCCAGCAGCCAACCCCCTAGGGGCTCGAACACCGGGGAGCTGTTTTTT
v_call: TRBV11-3
d_call: NA
cdr3_length: 17
clone_size: NA
j_call: TRBJ2-2

cdr3_aa: CASSPTGTNEQFF
cdr3_nt: TGCGCCAGCAGCCCTACCGGGACTAATGAGCAGTTCTTC
v_call: TRBV4-1
d_call: NA
cdr3_length: 13
clone_size: NA
j_call: TRBJ2-1

cdr3_aa: CASSQRENQPQHF
cdr3_nt: TGCGCCAGCAGCCAAAGGGAGAATCAGCCCCAGCATTTT
v_call: TRBV4-3
d_call: NA
cdr3_length: 13
clone_size: NA
j_call: TRBJ1-5

cdr3_aa: CASSDSWGSEQYF
cdr3_nt: TGTGCCAGCAGTGACTCGTGGGGGAGCGAGCAGTACTTC
v_call: TRBV6-4
d_call: NA
cdr3_length: 13
clone_size: NA
j_call: TRBJ2-7

cdr3_aa: CASSLVMDRGYTF
cdr3_nt: TGTGCCAGCAGCTTAGTTATGGACAGAGGCTACACCTTC
v_call: TRBV7-8
d_call: NA
cdr3_length: 13
clone_size: NA
j_call: TRBJ1-2

cdr3_aa: CASSYLTTYEQYF
cdr3_nt: TGTGCCAGCAGTTATCTGACAACCTACGAGCAGTACTTC
v_call: TRBV6-2/TRBV6-3
d_call: NA
cdr3_length: 13
clone_size: NA
j_call: TRBJ2-7

cdr3_aa: CASRRDREGSPLHF
cdr3_nt: TGTGCCAGCAGACGGGACAGAGAGGGTTCACCCCTCCACTTT
v_call: TRBV6-5
d_call: TRBD1
cdr3_length: 14
clone_size: NA
j_call: TRBJ1-6

cdr3_aa: CSVGGGTGNEQFF
cdr3_nt: TGCAGCGTTGGCGGGGGGACCGGGAATGAGCAGTTCTTC
v_call: TRBV29-1
d_call: TRBD2
cdr3_length: 13
clone_size: NA
j_call: TRBJ2-1

cdr3_aa: CATHPGTEDYGYTF
cdr3_nt: TGTGCCACACACCCCGGGACGGAAGACTATGGCTACACCTTC
v_call: TRBV2
d_call: NA
cdr3_length: 14
clone_size: NA
j_call: TRBJ1-2

cdr3_aa: CASSQPGTNEKLFF
cdr3_nt: TGCGCCAGCAGCCAGCCGGGCACTAATGAAAAACTGTTTTTT
v_call: TRBV4-1
d_call: NA
cdr3_length: 14
clone_size: NA
j_call: TRBJ1-4

cdr3_aa: CATSDRGRGGYTF
cdr3_nt: TGTGCCACCAGTGATAGGGGAAGAGGAGGCTACACCTTC
v_call: TRBV24-1
d_call: NA
cdr3_length: 13
clone_size: NA
j_call: TRBJ1-2

cdr3_aa: CASSQIGAGDFYNEQFF
cdr3_nt: TGTGCCAGCAGCCAAATCGGCGCGGGGGACTTCTACAATGAGCAGTTCTTC
v_call: TRBV7-9
d_call: TRBD2
cdr3_length: 17
clone_size: once
j_call: TRBJ2-1

cdr3_aa: CASSYPYVRGGETQYF
cdr3_nt: TGTGCCAGCAGTTACCCCTATGTGCGGGGGGGGGAGACCCAGTACTTC
v_call: TRBV6-2/TRBV6-3
d_call: TRBD2
cdr3_length: 16
clone_size: NA
j_call: TRBJ2-5

cdr3_aa: CASSPYRELTYEQYF
cdr3_nt: TGTGCCAGCAGCCCTTACAGGGAACTTACCTACGAGCAGTACTTC
v_call: TRBV21-1
d_call: NA
cdr3_length: 15
clone_size: NA
j_call: TRBJ2-7

cdr3_aa: CASSSLFQRGAPDTQYF
cdr3_nt: TGCGCCAGCAGCTCGCTTTTTCAGCGGGGGGCCCCAGATACGCAGTATTTT
v_call: TRBV5-1
d_call: TRBD2
cdr3_length: 17
clone_size: NA
j_call: TRBJ2-3

cdr3_aa: CASREGGTGYGYTF
cdr3_nt: TGTGCCAGTAGGGAGGGGGGAACGGGCTATGGCTACACCTTC
v_call: TRBV19
d_call: NA
cdr3_length: 14
clone_size: NA
j_call: TRBJ1-2

cdr3_aa: CAWSESLWDSRSRANVLTF
cdr3_nt: TGTGCCTGGTCTGAGTCGTTGTGGGACAGCCGTAGTAGGGCCAACGTCCTGACTTTC
v_call: TRBV30
d_call: TRBD1
cdr3_length: 19
clone_size: NA
j_call: TRBJ2-6

cdr3_aa: CASSSQGATIYEQYF
cdr3_nt: TGTGCCAGCAGCTCGCAGGGGGCGACTATCTACGAGCAGTACTTC
v_call: TRBV7-2
d_call: TRBD1
cdr3_length: 15
clone_size: NA
j_call: TRBJ2-7

cdr3_aa: CASSPDAGYEQFF
cdr3_nt: TGTGCCAGCAGCCCAGATGCGGGCTATGAGCAGTTCTTC
v_call: TRBV6-5
d_call: NA
cdr3_length: 13
clone_size: NA
j_call: TRBJ2-1

cdr3_aa: CASNLEGQGLSTGELFF
cdr3_nt: TGTGCCAGCAACCTAGAAGGTCAGGGACTTTCCACCGGGGAGCTGTTTTTT
v_call: TRBV9
d_call: NA
cdr3_length: 17
clone_size: once
j_call: TRBJ2-2

cdr3_aa: CASSPALARVGTGELFF
cdr3_nt: TGTGCCAGCAGCCCCGCCCTCGCAAGGGTAGGGACCGGGGAGCTGTTTTTT
v_call: TRBV7-9
d_call: NA
cdr3_length: 17
clone_size: NA
j_call: TRBJ2-2

cdr3_aa: CASSLGGTANRYGYTF
cdr3_nt: TGTGCCAGCAGCTTAGGTGGGACAGCCAATCGTTATGGCTACACCTTC
v_call: TRBV7-8
d_call: TRBD1
cdr3_length: 16
clone_size: NA
j_call: TRBJ1-2

cdr3_aa: CSVDDRLGGKNIQYF
cdr3_nt: TGCAGCGTTGACGACAGACTAGGGGGTAAAAACATTCAGTACTTC
v_call: TRBV29-1
d_call: NA
cdr3_length: 15
clone_size: NA
j_call: TRBJ2-4

cdr3_aa: CATSARGETQYF
cdr3_nt: TGTGCCACCAGTGCCAGGGGAGAGACCCAGTACTTC
v_call: TRBV24-1
d_call: NA
cdr3_length: 12
clone_size: NA
j_call: TRBJ2-5

cdr3_aa: CASSEDMDYNEQFF
cdr3_nt: TGTGCCAGCAGCGAAGACATGGACTACAATGAGCAGTTCTTC
v_call: TRBV5-4
d_call: NA
cdr3_length: 14
clone_size: NA
j_call: TRBJ2-1

cdr3_aa: CASSLDTGSYEQYF
cdr3_nt: TGCGCCAGCAGCTTGGATACAGGATCCTACGAGCAGTACTTC
v_call: TRBV5-1
d_call: NA
cdr3_length: 14
clone_size: NA
j_call: TRBJ2-7

cdr3_aa: CASSVDGPTGEETQYF
cdr3_nt: TGTGCCAGCAGCGTAGATGGACCGACTGGTGAAGAGACCCAGTACTTC
v_call: TRBV9
d_call: NA
cdr3_length: 16
clone_size: NA
j_call: TRBJ2-5

cdr3_aa: CASSKETTSGESKVRYNEQFF
cdr3_nt: TGTGCCAGCAGCAAAGAGACTACTAGCGGGGAGTCTAAAGTCCGATACAATGAGCAGTTCTTC
v_call: TRBV21-1
d_call: NA
cdr3_length: 21
clone_size: NA
j_call: TRBJ2-1

cdr3_aa: CASITGYTEAFF
cdr3_nt: TGTGCCAGCATTACGGGATACACTGAAGCTTTCTTT
v_call: TRBV7-9
d_call: NA
cdr3_length: 12
clone_size: NA
j_call: TRBJ1-1

cdr3_aa: CASSLWESTGELFF
cdr3_nt: TGTGCCAGCAGTTTGTGGGAATCAACCGGGGAGCTGTTTTTT
v_call: TRBV28
d_call: NA
cdr3_length: 14
clone_size: NA
j_call: TRBJ2-2

cdr3_aa: CASSHSGFVTGELFF
cdr3_nt: TGTGCCAGCAGCCACTCAGGGTTCGTCACCGGGGAGCTGTTTTTT
v_call: TRBV11-3
d_call: NA
cdr3_length: 15
clone_size: NA
j_call: TRBJ2-2

cdr3_aa: CASSSGGNYEQYF
cdr3_nt: TGTGCCAGCAGCTCAGGGGGCAACTACGAGCAGTACTTC
v_call: TRBV7-8
d_call: TRBD1
cdr3_length: 13
clone_size: NA
j_call: TRBJ2-7

cdr3_aa: CASSGKRVGSYNEQFF
cdr3_nt: TGTGCCAGCAGTGGGAAGCGAGTTGGTTCCTACAATGAGCAGTTCTTC
v_call: TRBV2
d_call: NA
cdr3_length: 16
clone_size: NA
j_call: TRBJ2-1

cdr3_aa: CASSSLIYEQYF
cdr3_nt: TGTGCCAGCAGTTCCCTAATTTACGAGCAGTACTTC
v_call: TRBV28
d_call: NA
cdr3_length: 12
clone_size: NA
j_call: TRBJ2-7

cdr3_aa: CASKGQVNEKLFF
cdr3_nt: TGTGCCAGCAAGGGACAGGTTAATGAAAAACTGTTTTTT
v_call: TRBV2
d_call: TRBD1
cdr3_length: 13
clone_size: NA
j_call: TRBJ1-4

cdr3_aa: CASSVLSRVSLSGNTIYF
cdr3_nt: TGTGCCAGCAGCGTACTTTCAAGGGTCAGCCTCTCTGGAAACACCATATATTTT
v_call: TRBV9
d_call: NA
cdr3_length: 18
clone_size: NA
j_call: TRBJ1-3

cdr3_aa: CASSLEELAGAYNEQFF
cdr3_nt: TGTGCCAGCAGCTTAGAAGAGCTAGCGGGGGCCTACAATGAGCAGTTCTTC
v_call: TRBV7-2
d_call: TRBD2
cdr3_length: 17
clone_size: NA
j_call: TRBJ2-1

cdr3_aa: CASSENGGWEQYF
cdr3_nt: TGTGCCAGCAGTGAAAACGGGGGCTGGGAGCAGTACTTC
v_call: TRBV2
d_call: NA
cdr3_length: 13
clone_size: NA
j_call: TRBJ2-7

cdr3_aa: CASSWEMNTEAFF
cdr3_nt: TGTGCCAGTAGTTGGGAGATGAACACTGAAGCTTTCTTT
v_call: TRBV19
d_call: NA
cdr3_length: 13
clone_size: NA
j_call: TRBJ1-1

cdr3_aa: CASSLAGGAGELFF
cdr3_nt: TGTGCCAGCAGCTTAGCAGGGGGAGCCGGGGAGCTGTTTTTT
v_call: TRBV7-6
d_call: NA
cdr3_length: 14
clone_size: NA
j_call: TRBJ2-2

cdr3_aa: CSASVGGRPNEQFF
cdr3_nt: TGCAGTGCTAGTGTGGGGGGTCGCCCGAATGAGCAGTTCTTC
v_call: TRBV20-1
d_call: NA
cdr3_length: 14
clone_size: NA
j_call: TRBJ2-1

cdr3_aa: CASSPQGGNTEAFF
cdr3_nt: TGTGCCAGCAGCCCCCAAGGGGGGAACACTGAAGCTTTCTTT
v_call: TRBV7-2
d_call: NA
cdr3_length: 14
clone_size: NA
j_call: TRBJ1-1

cdr3_aa: CASSLSSGLNTEAFF
cdr3_nt: TGTGCCAGCAGTTTATCAAGCGGCTTGAACACTGAAGCTTTCTTT
v_call: TRBV27
d_call: NA
cdr3_length: 15
clone_size: few
j_call: TRBJ1-1